What follows is one TCR beta chain and its context. This entry belongs to a study of blood T cell repertoires in COVID-19. As for the study in general: Researchers got acute and convalescent COVID-19 samples from the United States, Italy and Spain.

Authors' analysis steps: Amplified reference gene primers provided the basis for estimating nucleated cell counts. Sequenced by immunoSEQ multiplex PCR; TCRdb stores in-frame clones only, minus some. V and J calls and clone size follow that table, whereas D and trimming were derived from the DNA. The sample lists approximately 93,000 clones; about 76% were seen once. CDR1 and CDR2 (germline): SGHRS, YFSETQ. Trimming took 4 bases from V and 0 from J; bases not matched to a gene: 6. The CDR3 loop spans 16 amino acids. The chain has TRBV5-1 and TRBJ2-1, with 8 positions matching TRBD2. This TCR came from a woman older than 75 with acute or convalescent COVID-19. The sample was peripheral blood. CDR3 bases: TGCGCCAGCAGCCTCGGGGGGGGCCGCTCCTACAATGAGCAGTTCTTC. This codes for CASSLGGGRSYNEQFF.